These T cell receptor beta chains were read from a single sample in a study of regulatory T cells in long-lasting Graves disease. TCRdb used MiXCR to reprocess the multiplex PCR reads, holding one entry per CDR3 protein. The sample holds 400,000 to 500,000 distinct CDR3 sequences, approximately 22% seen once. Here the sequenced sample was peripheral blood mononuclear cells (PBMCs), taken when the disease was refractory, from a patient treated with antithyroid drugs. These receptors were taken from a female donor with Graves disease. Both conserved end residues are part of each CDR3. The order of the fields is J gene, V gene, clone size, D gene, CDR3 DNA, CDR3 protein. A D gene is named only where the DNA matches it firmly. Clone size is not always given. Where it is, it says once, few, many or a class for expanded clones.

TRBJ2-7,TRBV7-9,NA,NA,TGTGCCAGCACTTCAAACTCCGGGACTCAAAAAACCGCGTACGAGCAGTACTTC,CASTSNSGTQKTAYEQYF
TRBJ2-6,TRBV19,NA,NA,TGTGCCAGTAGTATAATATTACGGAGGGCTAGGGCCAACGTCCTGACTTTC,CASSIILRRARANVLTF
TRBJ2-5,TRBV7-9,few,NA,TGTGCCAGCAGCTTGGCGGCGGAGACCCAGTACTTC,CASSLAAETQYF
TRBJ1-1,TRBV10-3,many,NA,TGTGCCATCAGCACGACAGCTGGCGGCACTGAAGCTTTCTTT,CAISTTAGGTEAFF
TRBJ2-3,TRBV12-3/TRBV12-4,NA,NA,TGTGCCAGCAACGGTAGGGACTCTGGTTCCCTTAACACAGATACGCAGTATTTT,CASNGRDSGSLNTDTQYF
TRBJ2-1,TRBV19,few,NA,TGTGCCAGTCCTCAGGGGGGGTACAATGAGCAGTTCTTC,CASPQGGYNEQFF
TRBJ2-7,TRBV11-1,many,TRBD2,TGTGCCAGCAGCTCCCCTGGCGGGAGTGGATACGAGCAGTACTTC,CASSSPGGSGYEQYF
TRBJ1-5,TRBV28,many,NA,TGTGCCAGCAGTTTATGCGGTGAGGGTAATCAGCCCCAGCATTTT,CASSLCGEGNQPQHF
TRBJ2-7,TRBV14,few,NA,TGTGCCAGCAGCCTGGGACAATACTCCTACGAGCAGTACTTC,CASSLGQYSYEQYF
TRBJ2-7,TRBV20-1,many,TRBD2,TGCAGTGCCCCATCCGACCGGTGGGCGGGAGGCTCCTACGAGCAGTACTTC,CSAPSDRWAGGSYEQYF
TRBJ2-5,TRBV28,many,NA,TGTGCCAGCAGTTTAACAGGGATGGGCCAAGAGACCCAGTACTTC,CASSLTGMGQETQYF
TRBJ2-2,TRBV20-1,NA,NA,TGCAGTGCTGACCCCCCGTGGGTGGCCGGGGAGCTGTTTTTT,CSADPPWVAGELFF
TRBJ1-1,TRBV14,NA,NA,TGTGCCAGCAGCCAATCTGGACCCGAAGCTTTCTTT,CASSQSGPEAFF
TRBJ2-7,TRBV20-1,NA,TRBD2,TGCAGTGCTGAAAGTCGGACTAGCGGGACCTACGAGCAGTACTTC,CSAESRTSGTYEQYF
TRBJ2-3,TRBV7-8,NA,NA,TGTGCCATCCGGACAGCATACACAGATACGCAGTATTTT,CAIRTAYTDTQYF
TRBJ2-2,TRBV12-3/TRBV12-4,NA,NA,TGTACCAGCAGTTTGAGGGCAGGGAGAACCGGGGAGCTGTTTTTT,CTSSLRAGRTGELFF
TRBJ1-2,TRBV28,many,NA,TGTGCCAGCAGATTGCGCCATGGCTACACCTTC,CASRLRHGYTF
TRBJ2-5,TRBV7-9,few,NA,TGTGCCAGCAGCCCCCCGCGGTCGGAGACCCAGTACTTC,CASSPPRSETQYF
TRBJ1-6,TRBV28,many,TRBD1,TGTGCCAGCAGTTTGACAGGGTTGAGTTCACCCCTCCACTTT,CASSLTGLSSPLHF
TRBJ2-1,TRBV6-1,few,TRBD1,TGTGCCAGCAGCCGGGACAGGGTTGGAGAGCAGTTCTTC,CASSRDRVGEQFF
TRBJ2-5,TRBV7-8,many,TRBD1,TGTGCCAGCAGCTCTAGGACAGGGGCGGGGGAGACCCAGTACTTC,CASSSRTGAGETQYF
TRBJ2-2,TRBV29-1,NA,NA,TGCAGCGTTGCACTAGCGAACACCGGGGAGCTGTTTTTT,CSVALANTGELFF
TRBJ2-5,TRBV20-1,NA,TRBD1,TGCAGTGCCCCGCGGACAGGGGTACGAGAGACCCAGTACTTC,CSAPRTGVRETQYF
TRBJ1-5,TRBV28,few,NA,TGTGCCAGCAGGTCACAGGGACAGCCCCAGCATTTT,CASRSQGQPQHF
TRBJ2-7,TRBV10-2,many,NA,TGCGCCAGCAGTGAGTCGACATTTTACGAGCAGTACTTC,CASSESTFYEQYF
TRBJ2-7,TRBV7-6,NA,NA,TGTGCCAGCAGCTCAGACGGGACCTACGAGCAGTACTTC,CASSSDGTYEQYF
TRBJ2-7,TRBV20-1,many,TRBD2,TGCAGTGCTAGGACTAGCGGGATGTACGAGCAGTACTTC,CSARTSGMYEQYF
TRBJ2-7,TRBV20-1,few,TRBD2,TGCAGTGCAAGCGGGAGCTACGAGCAGTACTTC,CSASGSYEQYF
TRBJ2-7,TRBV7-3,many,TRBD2,TGTGCCAGCAGCTTAGACGGGAGGGCCTCGAACGAGCAGTACTTC,CASSLDGRASNEQYF
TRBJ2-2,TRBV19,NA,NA,TGTGCCAGTAGCGATAACCCCGGAATCGGGGAGCTGTTTTTT,CASSDNPGIGELFF
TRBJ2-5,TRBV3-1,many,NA,TGTGCCAGCAGCTCGAAGGAGCTACTCAAGAAAGAGACCCAGTACTTC,CASSSKELLKKETQYF
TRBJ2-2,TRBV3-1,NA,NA,TGTGCCAGCAGCCACGGCGGGGAGCTGTTTTTT,CASSHGGELFF
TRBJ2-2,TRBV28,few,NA,TGTGCCAGCAGTTTAGGGGGTTGGGGCACCGGGGAGCTGTTTTTT,CASSLGGWGTGELFF
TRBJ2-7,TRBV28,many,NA,TGTGCCAGCAGAAGCGGCAGCTCCTACGAGCAGTACTTC,CASRSGSSYEQYF
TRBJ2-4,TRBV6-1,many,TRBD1,TGTGCCAGCAGGAGTCCTGGGACAGGGGGCGCCAACATTCAGTACTTC,CASRSPGTGGANIQYF
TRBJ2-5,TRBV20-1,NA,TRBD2,TGCAGTGCTAGAGATCGTCTGGGAGGGGAGACCCAGTACTTC,CSARDRLGGETQYF
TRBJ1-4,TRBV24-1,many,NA,TGTGCCACCAGTGATCCCAGGAGGGAGGAAAAACTGTTTTTT,CATSDPRREEKLFF
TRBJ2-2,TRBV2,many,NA,TGTGCTACGCGGGCCGGGGAGCTGTTTTTT,CATRAGELFF
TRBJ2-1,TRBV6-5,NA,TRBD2,TGTGCCAGCAGTTACTCACCCCCAGCGGGGGACAATGAGCAGTTCTTC,CASSYSPPAGDNEQFF
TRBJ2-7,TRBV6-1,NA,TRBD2,TGTGCCAGCACTGGACTAGCGGACAGCTACGAGCAGTACTTC,CASTGLADSYEQYF
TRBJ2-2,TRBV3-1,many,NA,TGTGCCAGCAGTCAGTCCGGGGAGCTGTTTTTT,CASSQSGELFF
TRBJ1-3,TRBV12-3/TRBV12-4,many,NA,TGTGCCAGCAACGGACGACACTCTGGAAACACCATATATTTT,CASNGRHSGNTIYF
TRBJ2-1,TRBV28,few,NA,TGTGCCAGCAGTTCCCCTCAACTAGGGGGCAATGAGCAGTTCTTC,CASSSPQLGGNEQFF
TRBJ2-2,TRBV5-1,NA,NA,TGCGCCAGCAGCTTGGGCGGCGGGGACACCGGGGAGCTGTTTTTT,CASSLGGGDTGELFF
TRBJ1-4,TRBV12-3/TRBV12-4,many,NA,TGTGCCAGCAGTTTAAGACAGATATTTGCAACTAATGAAAAACTGTTTTTT,CASSLRQIFATNEKLFF
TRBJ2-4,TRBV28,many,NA,TGTGCCAGCAGTCTCCCGGGTTTTCGGGCCAAAAACATTCAGTACTTC,CASSLPGFRAKNIQYF
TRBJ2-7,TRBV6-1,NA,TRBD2,TGTGCCACCGGGACTAGCGGCGAGCAGTACTTC,CATGTSGEQYF